The T cell receptor (beta chain) described here comes from a study of T cell responses to AZD1222 COVID-19 vaccine. In germline, CDR1 is MNHEY, CDR2 SVGAGI. The CDR3 runs 14 residues. The V end lost 11 bases, the J end lost 5 bases, and 21 bases lay between the germline ends. This table comes from immunoSEQ multiplex PCR, and its TCRdb copy is limited to in-frame clones, with some not included. Among over 120,000 clones listed, 80% to 90% were seen once. This material consisted of peripheral blood, taken on day 0 of AZD1222 vaccination. This TCR was sampled from an adult in good health. This sequence joins TRBV6-5 and TRBJ1-2; D is unclear. This chain's CDR3 is CAAKPRAAIYGYTF. In DNA form, the CDR3 reads TGTGCCGCCAAGCCCCGGGCCGCTATTTATGGCTACACCTTC.